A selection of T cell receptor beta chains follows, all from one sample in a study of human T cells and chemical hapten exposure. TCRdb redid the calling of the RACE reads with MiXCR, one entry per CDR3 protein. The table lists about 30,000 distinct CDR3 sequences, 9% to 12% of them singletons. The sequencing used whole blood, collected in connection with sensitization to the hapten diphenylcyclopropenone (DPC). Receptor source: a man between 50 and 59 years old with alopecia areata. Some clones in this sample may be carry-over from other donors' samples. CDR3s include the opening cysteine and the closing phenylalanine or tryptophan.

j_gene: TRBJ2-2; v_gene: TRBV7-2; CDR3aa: CASSSQGAGNTGELFF
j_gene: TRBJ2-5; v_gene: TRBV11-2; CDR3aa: CASSLSRQETQYF
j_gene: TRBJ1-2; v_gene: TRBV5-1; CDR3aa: CASSLGPASYGYTF
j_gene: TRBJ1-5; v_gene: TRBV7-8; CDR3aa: CASSFGPRNQPQHF
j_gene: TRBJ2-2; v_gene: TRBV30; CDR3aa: CAWSVAGMNTGELFF
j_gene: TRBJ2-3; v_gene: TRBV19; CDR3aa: CASSEGGVYTQYF
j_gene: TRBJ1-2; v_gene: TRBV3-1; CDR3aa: CASSQDNYGYTF
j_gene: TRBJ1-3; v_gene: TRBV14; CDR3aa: CASSELADSGNTIYF
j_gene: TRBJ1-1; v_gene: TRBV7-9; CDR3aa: CASSLVLGATEAFF
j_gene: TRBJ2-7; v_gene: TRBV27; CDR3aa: CASSPDRGEYYEQYF
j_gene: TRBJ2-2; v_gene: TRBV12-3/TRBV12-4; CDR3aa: CASSLGAREATVNTGELFF
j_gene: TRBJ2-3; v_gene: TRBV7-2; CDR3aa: CASSFNYLSTDTQYF
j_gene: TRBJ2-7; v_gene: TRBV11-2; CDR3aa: CASSFYSWNYEQYF
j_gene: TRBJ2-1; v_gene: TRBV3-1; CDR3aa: CASSQEGGRPEQFF
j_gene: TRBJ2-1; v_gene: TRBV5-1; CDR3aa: CASSPGRTPGGNEQFF
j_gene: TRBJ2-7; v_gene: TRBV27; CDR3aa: CASSLYPLDEQYF
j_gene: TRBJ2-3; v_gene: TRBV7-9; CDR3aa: CASSRTSGRGDTQYF
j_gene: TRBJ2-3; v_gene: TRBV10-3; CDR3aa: CAISTGTASTDTQYF
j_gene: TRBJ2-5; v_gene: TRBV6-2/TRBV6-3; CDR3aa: CASSAPGLKTQYF
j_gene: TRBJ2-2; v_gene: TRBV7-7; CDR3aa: CASSRSHTGELFF
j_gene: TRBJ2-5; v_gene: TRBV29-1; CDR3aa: CSVGRTQETQYF
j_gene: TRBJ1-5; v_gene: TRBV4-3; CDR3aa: CASSQWDTGQPQHF
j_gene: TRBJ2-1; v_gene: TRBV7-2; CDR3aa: CASSLGVGYDEQFF
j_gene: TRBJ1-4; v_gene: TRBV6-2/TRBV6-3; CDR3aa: CASSYEGTGIATNEKLFF